The TCR beta chain under discussion was sequenced for a study of T cells after yellow fever vaccination. Study-level background: When fractions had low cell numbers, they were prepared with SMART-Seq v4 Ultra Low Input. Study conclusions and caveats: The secondary response was weaker, and its peak arrived faster, on day 5 versus 15.

TCRdb re-derived calls from the 5' RACE reads in MiXCR, one entry per CDR3 protein. This sample has around 60,000 distinct CDR3 sequences, with 5.5% to 6% found just once. Germline assignment: CDR1 SGHRS and CDR2 YFSETQ. The V end was cut by 4 bases, the J end by 4 bases, with 15 bases between. There are 15 residues in the CDR3. This TCR was sampled from a man aged 18-30 years who received the YFV17D yellow fever vaccine. The material was PBMCs, either bulk or a sorted T-cell subset (CD4+, CD8+, memory, or dextramer-sorted; not recorded which), obtained on the day of the yellow fever booster vaccination. The chain employs TRBV5-1 and TRBJ2-1; D may be TRBD2 (6 bases). The chain's CDR3 is CASSPRVAEYNEQFF. For the CDR3, the DNA is TGCGCCAGCAGCCCTCGGGTAGCGGAGTACAATGAGCAGTTCTTC.